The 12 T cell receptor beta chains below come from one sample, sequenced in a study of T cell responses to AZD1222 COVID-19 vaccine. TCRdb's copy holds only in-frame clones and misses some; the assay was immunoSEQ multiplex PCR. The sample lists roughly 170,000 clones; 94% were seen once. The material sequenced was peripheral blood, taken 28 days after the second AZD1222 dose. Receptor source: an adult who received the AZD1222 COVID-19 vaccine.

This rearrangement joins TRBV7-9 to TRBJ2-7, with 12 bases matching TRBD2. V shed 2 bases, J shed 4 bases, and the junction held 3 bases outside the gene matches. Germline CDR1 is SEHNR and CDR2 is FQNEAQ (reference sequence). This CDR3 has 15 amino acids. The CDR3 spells CASSLTLAGGYEQYF. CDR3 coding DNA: TGTGCCAGCAGCTTAACACTAGCGGGAGGATACGAGCAGTACTTC.

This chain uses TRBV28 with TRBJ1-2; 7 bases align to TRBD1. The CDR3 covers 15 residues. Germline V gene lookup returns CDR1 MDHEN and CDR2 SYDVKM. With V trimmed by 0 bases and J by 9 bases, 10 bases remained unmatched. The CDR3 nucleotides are TGTGCCAGCAGTTTATGGGACAGGAGCTACAATAGCTACACCTTC. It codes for CASSLWDRSYNSYTF.

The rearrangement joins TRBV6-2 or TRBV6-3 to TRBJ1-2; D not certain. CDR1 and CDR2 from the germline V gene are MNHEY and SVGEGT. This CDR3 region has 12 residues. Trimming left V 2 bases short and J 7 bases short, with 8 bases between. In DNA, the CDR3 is TGTGCCAGCAGTTACGTCGGGGTTGGCTACACCTTC. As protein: CASSYVGVGYTF.

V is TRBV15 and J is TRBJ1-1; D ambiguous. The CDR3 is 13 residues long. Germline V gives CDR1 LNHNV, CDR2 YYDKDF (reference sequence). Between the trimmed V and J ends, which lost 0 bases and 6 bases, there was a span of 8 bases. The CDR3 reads CATSRDDRSEAFF. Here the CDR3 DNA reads TGTGCCACCAGCAGAGACGACCGCTCTGAAGCTTTCTTT.

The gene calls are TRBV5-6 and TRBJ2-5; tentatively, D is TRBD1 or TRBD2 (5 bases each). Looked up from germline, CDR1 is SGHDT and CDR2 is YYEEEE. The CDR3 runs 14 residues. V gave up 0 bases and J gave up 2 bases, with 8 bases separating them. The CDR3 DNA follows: TGTGCCAGCAGCTTGGCTGGGGGTCAAGAGACCCAGTACTTC. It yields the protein CASSLAGGQETQYF.

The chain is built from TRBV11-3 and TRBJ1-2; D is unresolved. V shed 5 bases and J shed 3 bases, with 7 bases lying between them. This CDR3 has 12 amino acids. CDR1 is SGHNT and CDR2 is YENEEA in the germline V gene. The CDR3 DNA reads TGTGCCAGCAGCAAAGGTGACTATGGCTACACCTTC. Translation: CASSKGDYGYTF.

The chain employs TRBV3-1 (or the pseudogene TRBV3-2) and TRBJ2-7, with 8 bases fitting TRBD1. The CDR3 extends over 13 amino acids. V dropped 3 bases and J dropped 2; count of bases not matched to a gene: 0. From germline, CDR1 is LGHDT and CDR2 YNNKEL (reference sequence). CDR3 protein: CASSQGQAYEQYF. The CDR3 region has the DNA TGTGCCAGCAGCCAGGGACAGGCCTACGAGCAGTACTTC.

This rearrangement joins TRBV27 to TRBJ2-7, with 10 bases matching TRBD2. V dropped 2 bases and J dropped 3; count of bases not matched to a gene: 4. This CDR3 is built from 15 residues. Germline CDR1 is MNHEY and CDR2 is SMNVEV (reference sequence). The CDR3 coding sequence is TGTGCCAGCAGTTTAGAAGCGGGAGGGCACTACGAGCAGTACTTC. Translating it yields CASSLEAGGHYEQYF.

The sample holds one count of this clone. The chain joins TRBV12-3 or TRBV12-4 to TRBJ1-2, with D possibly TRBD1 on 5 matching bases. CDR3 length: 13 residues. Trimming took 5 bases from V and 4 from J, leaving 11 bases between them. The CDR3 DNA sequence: TGTGCCAGCAGTCTCGGACACACCTATGGCTACACCTTC. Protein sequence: CASSLGHTYGYTF.

CDR3 region: CAWSVRRGDVPQHF. The CDR3 coding sequence is TGTGCCTGGAGTGTACGACGTGGGGATGTGCCCCAGCATTTT. This sequence joins TRBV30 and TRBJ1-5, with D uncertain. The CDR3 totals 14 residues. Trimming took 0 bases from V and 9 from J, leaving 15 bases between them. Looked up from germline, CDR1 is GTSNPN and CDR2 is SVGIG (reference sequence).

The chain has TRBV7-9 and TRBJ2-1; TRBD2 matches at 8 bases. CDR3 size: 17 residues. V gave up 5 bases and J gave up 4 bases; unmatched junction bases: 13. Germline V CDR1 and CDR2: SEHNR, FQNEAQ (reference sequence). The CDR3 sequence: CASSAPLREGRYNEQFF. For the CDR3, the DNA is TGTGCCAGCAGCGCCCCTCTCCGGGAGGGCCGATACAATGAGCAGTTCTTC.

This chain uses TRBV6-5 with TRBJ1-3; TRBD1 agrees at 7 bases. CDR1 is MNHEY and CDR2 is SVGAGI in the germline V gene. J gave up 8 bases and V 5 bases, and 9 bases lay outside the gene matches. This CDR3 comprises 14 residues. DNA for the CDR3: TGTGCCAGCAGTAGGACAGGTGGCCTGGACACCATATATTTT. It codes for CASSRTGGLDTIYF.